This T cell receptor beta chain appears in the sequencing data of a study of human T cells and chemical hapten exposure. Comment on this clonotype: Its antigen is undetermined.

General observations from the study: More PT1 expanded TCRs went with higher patch test scores. Versus controls, expanded TCRs had significantly more large CDR3 similarity clusters.

Using its own MiXCR run on the RACE reads, TCRdb lists one record per CDR3 protein. This sample has around 150,000 distinct CDR3 sequences, with around a quarter found just once. Time point denoted: patch test 3, about 24 weeks after DPC sensitization. As for treatment: therapeutic diphenylcyclopropenone sensitization with weekly scalp DPC. Trimming took 4 bases from V and 10 from J, leaving 14 bases between them. The germline V gene encodes CDR1 LGHNA and CDR2 YNFKEQ. The CDR3 covers 13 residues. The receptor was derived from a woman aged 18-29 years with alopecia areata. Some clones in this sample may be carry-over from other donors' samples. This chain connects TRBV4-2 to TRBJ2-1; D ambiguous. The source was whole blood, collected in connection with sensitization to the hapten diphenylcyclopropenone (DPC). The CDR3 DNA follows: TGTGCCAGCAGCCCCACACCCGCCCGAGAGCAGTTCTTC. It is translated as CASSPTPAREQFF.